This T cell receptor beta chain was recovered during a study of blood T cell repertoires in COVID-19. Across the study: Specimens from acute and convalescent COVID-19 originated in the United States, Italy and Spain. T cells, B-cell-depleted T cells, or PBMCs supplied cDNA or gDNA.

The CDR3 has 17 amino acids. V shed 2 bases and J shed 6 bases, with 17 bases lying between them. Germline assignment: CDR1 MGHRA and CDR2 YSYEKL. Per the original methods: For nucleated cells, counts were estimated from reference gene primer amplification. This table comes from immunoSEQ multiplex PCR, and its TCRdb copy is limited to in-frame clones, with some not included. For V, J and clone size, that table is used; D and trimming come from the DNA. This table has roughly 240,000 clones, around 88% appearing once. The sample taken for sequencing was peripheral blood. This TCR came from a woman in her thirties who had recovered from COVID-19. The chain links TRBV4-1 to TRBJ1-6; tentative D call: TRBD1 (5 bases). For the CDR3, the DNA is TGCGCCAGCAGCCAATCAATCGGGGGGGTCGTTAATTCACCCCTCCACTTT. Translated: CASSQSIGGVVNSPLHF.